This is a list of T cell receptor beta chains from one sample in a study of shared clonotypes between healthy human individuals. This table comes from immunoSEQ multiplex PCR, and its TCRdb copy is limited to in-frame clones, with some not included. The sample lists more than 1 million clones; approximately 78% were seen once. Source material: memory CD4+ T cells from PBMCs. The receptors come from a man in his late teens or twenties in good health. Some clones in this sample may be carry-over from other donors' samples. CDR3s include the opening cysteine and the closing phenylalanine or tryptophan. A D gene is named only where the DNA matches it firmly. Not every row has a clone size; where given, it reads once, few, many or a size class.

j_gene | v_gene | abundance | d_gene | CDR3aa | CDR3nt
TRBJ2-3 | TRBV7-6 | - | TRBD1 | CASSLRGTGTDTQYF | TGTGCCAGCAGTTTACGAGGGACAGGGACAGATACGCAGTATTTT
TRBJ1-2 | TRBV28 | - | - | CASRQGKGYGYTF | TGTGCCAGCAGGCAGGGGAAAGGCTATGGCTACACCTTC
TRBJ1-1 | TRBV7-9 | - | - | CASGGLGVTEAFF | TGTGCCAGCGGGGGGCTGGGGGTCACTGAAGCTTTCTTT
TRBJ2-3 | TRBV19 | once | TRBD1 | CASSARTGVSQYF | TGTGCCAGTAGTGCCAGGACAGGGGTTTCGCAGTATTTT
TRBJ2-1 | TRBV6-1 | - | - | CASSEALRGRSNEQFF | TGTGCCAGCAGTGAAGCGCTTCGTGGCAGATCGAATGAGCAGTTCTTC
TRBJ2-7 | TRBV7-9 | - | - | CASSPVTLEQYF | TGTGCCAGCAGCCCCGTCACCCTCGAGCAGTACTTC
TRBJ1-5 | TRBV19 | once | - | CASSIAGGYGQPQHF | TGTGCCAGTAGTATAGCCGGGGGCTACGGTCAGCCCCAGCATTTT
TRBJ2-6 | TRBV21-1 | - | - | CASSTQTGPYSGANVLTF | TGTGCCAGCAGCACCCAGACAGGTCCCTACTCTGGGGCCAACGTCCTGACTTTC
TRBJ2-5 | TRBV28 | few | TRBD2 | CASSPSGQETQYF | TGTGCCAGCAGCCCTAGCGGGCAAGAGACCCAGTACTTC
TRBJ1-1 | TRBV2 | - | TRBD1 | CASNPDRARGAFF | TGTGCCAGCAATCCGGACAGGGCGCGCGGAGCTTTCTTT
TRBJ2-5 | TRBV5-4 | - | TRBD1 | CASSYDRGEIAETQYF | TGTGCCAGCAGCTACGACAGGGGGGAAATAGCGGAGACCCAGTACTTC
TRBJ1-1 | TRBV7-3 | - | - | CASSMGPNTEAFF | TGTGCCAGCAGCATGGGACCGAACACTGAAGCTTTCTTT
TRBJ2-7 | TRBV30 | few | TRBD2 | CAWSAYTRIPQWGSGRNYEQYF | TGTGCCTGGAGTGCCTATACCCGGATCCCCCAATGGGGTAGCGGGAGAAACTACGAGCAGTACTTC
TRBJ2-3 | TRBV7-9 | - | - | CASSLEGGRADTQYF | TGTGCCAGCAGCTTAGAAGGTGGTCGGGCAGATACGCAGTATTTT
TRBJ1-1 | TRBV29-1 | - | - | CSVQQNFEAFF | TGCAGCGTACAACAGAATTTTGAAGCTTTCTTT
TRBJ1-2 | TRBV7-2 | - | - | CASSSKYELHTF | TGTGCCAGCAGCTCTAAGTATGAGCTGCACACCTTC
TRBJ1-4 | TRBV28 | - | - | CASSWGEKLFF | TGTGCCAGCAGTTGGGGGGAAAAACTGTTTTTT
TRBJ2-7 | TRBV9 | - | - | CASSVGVEQYF | TGTGCCAGCAGCGTAGGCGTGGAGCAGTACTTC
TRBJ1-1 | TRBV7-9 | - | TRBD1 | CASGRDRRNTEAFF | TGTGCCAGCGGCCGGGACAGGCGGAACACTGAAGCTTTCTTT
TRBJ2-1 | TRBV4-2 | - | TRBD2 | CASSRLAGGSYNEQFF | TGTGCCAGCAGCCGACTAGCGGGAGGGTCCTACAATGAGCAGTTCTTC
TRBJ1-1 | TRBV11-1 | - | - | CASSLVANTEAFF | TGTGCCAGCAGCTTAGTGGCAAACACTGAAGCTTTCTTT
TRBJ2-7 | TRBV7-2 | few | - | CASSLALAGAYEQYF | TGTGCCAGCAGCTTAGCACTAGCAGGGGCGTACGAGCAGTACTTC
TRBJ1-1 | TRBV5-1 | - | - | CASRNLPNTEAFF | TGCGCCAGCCGGAATCTGCCGAACACTGAAGCTTTCTTT
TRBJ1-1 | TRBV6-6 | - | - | CASNKRRGSEAFF | TGTGCCAGCAATAAACGGAGGGGGTCTGAAGCTTTCTTT
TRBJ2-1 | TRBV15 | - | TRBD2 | CATSRGGGRYNEQFF | TGTGCCACCAGCAGAGGGGGCGGGAGGTACAATGAGCAGTTCTTC
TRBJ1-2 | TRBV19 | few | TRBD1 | CASSIRGVDGYTF | TGTGCCAGTAGTATCAGGGGGGTAGATGGCTACACCTTC
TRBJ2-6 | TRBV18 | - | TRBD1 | CASSPPGQARSGANVLTF | TGTGCCAGCTCACCGCCGGGACAGGCGAGGTCTGGGGCCAACGTCCTGACTTTC
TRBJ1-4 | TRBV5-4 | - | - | CASRGGENEKPFF | TGTGCCAGCAGAGGGGGGGAGAATGAAAAACCGTTTTTT
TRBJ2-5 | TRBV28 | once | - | CASSLLQPETQYF | TGTGCCAGCAGTTTACTCCAGCCGGAGACCCAGTACTTC
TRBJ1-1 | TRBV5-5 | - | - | CASSFREAPPRFF | TGTGCCAGCAGCTTTAGGGAGGCCCCTCCGCGTTTCTTT
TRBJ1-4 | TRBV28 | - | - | CASSSRGRGGEKLFF | TGTGCCAGCAGTTCCCGGGGAAGGGGTGGTGAAAAACTGTTTTTT
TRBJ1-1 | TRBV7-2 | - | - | CASSSGQTNTEAFF | TGTGCCAGCAGCTCCGGACAGACAAACACTGAAGCTTTCTTT
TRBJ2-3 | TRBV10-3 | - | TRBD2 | CAISAGTSGFTSTDTQYF | TGTGCCATCAGTGCCGGGACTAGCGGGTTTACTAGCACAGATACGCAGTATTTT
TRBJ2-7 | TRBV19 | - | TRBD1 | CASSMWDRVYEQYF | TGTGCCAGTAGTATGTGGGACAGGGTCTACGAGCAGTACTTC
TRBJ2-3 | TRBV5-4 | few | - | CASSLPPGGSTDTQYF | TGTGCCAGCAGCTTGCCCCCGGGTGGGAGCACAGATACGCAGTATTTT
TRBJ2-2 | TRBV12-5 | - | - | CASAQVSTNTGELFF | TGTGCTAGTGCACAGGTCAGCACGAACACCGGGGAGCTGTTTTTT
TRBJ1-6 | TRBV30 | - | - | CAWSEGGDSPLHF | TGTGCCTGGAGTGAGGGGGGGGACTCACCCCTCCACTTT
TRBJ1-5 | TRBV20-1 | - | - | CSAAFGQPQHF | TGCAGTGCCGCCTTCGGTCAGCCCCAGCATTTT
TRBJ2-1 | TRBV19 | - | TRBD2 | CASSIDGRAFFGDEQFF | TGTGCCAGTAGTATAGATGGGAGGGCCTTTTTTGGGGATGAGCAGTTCTTC
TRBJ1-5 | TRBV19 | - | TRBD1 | CASSINLDRVNQPQHF | TGTGCCAGTAGTATTAACCTGGACAGGGTGAATCAGCCCCAGCATTTT
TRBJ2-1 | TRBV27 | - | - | CASSGVTGRNEQFF | TGTGCCAGCAGTGGGGTGACAGGCCGCAATGAGCAGTTCTTC
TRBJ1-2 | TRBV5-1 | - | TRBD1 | CASSLGTGNRGYTF | TGCGCCAGCAGCCTAGGGACAGGGAATCGTGGCTACACCTTC
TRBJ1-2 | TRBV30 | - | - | CAWTRGWHGYTF | TGTGCCTGGACCCGGGGTTGGCATGGCTACACCTTC
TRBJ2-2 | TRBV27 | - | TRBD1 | CASSSLGQGEGGLFF | TGTGCCAGCAGTTCCCTGGGACAGGGGGAGGGAGGGCTGTTTTTT
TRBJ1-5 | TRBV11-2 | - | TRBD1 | CASSPGQGGYQPQHF | TGTGCCAGCAGCCCGGGACAGGGTGGCTATCAGCCCCAGCATTTT
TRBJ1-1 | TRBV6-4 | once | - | CASSADPASEAFF | TGTGCCAGCAGCGCCGATCCGGCAAGTGAAGCTTTCTTT
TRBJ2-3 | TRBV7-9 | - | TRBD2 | CASSFGLAGGGTSTDTQYF | TGTGCCAGCAGCTTCGGGCTAGCGGGGGGCGGAACTAGCACAGATACGCAGTATTTT
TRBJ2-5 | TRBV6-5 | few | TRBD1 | CASSYSITGGQETQYF | TGTGCCAGCAGTTACTCTATTACAGGGGGCCAAGAGACCCAGTACTTC
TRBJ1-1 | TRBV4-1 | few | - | CASSSLWGLTEAFF | TGCGCCAGCAGCTCCTTGTGGGGGCTCACTGAAGCTTTCTTT
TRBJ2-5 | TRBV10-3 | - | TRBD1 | CAISTGTGFQETQYF | TGTGCCATCAGCACCGGGACAGGATTCCAAGAGACCCAGTACTTC
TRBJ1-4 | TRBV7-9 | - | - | CASSLVWAGDGEKLFF | TGTGCCAGCAGCTTAGTCTGGGCAGGGGATGGTGAAAAACTGTTTTTT
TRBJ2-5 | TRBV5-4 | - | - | CASSWQGGHQETQYF | TGTGCCAGCAGCTGGCAGGGGGGTCATCAAGAGACCCAGTACTTC
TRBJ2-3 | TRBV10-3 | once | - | CAISESAGHTDTQYF | TGTGCCATCAGTGAGTCGGCGGGGCACACAGATACGCAGTATTTT
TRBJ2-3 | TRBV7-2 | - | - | CASSRGLAVTDTQYF | TGTGCCAGCAGCCGAGGCCTGGCGGTCACAGATACGCAGTATTTT
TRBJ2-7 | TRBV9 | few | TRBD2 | CASSVGGSPTYEQYF | TGTGCCAGCAGCGTTGGCGGGAGCCCGACCTACGAGCAGTACTTC